This paragraph covers one TCR beta chain sequence. Its antigen is still unknown. These data belong to a study of OX40 agonist ivuxolimab in advanced cancers. There are 15 residues in the CDR3. Trimming cost V 4 bases and J 0 bases; bases outside gene matches: 4. The germline CDR1 and CDR2 sequences are KGHSH and LQKENI. Findings of the study overall: Low clonal expansion, among the lowest seen, marked partial responders at 0.1-3.0 mg/kg. By week 6 at 0.1 to 3.0 mg/kg, blood CD4+ and CD8+ T cells had expanded clonally. Also present in some nonresponders was a low level of normalized T-cell clonal expansion. Researchers did not establish what antigens the expanded peripheral T cells target.

The assay was immunoSEQ multiplex PCR, and TCRdb's table has in-frame clones only and misses some. The sample records around 77,000 clones, roughly 90% being singletons. The sequences come from CD4+ or CD8+ T cells sorted from blood, collected in a trial of the OX40 agonist ivuxolimab. The chain is built from TRBV18 and TRBJ2-3; 7 nucleotides agree with TRBD2. The clonotype was recovered from an adult with an advanced solid tumor such as melanoma, head and neck, liver or kidney cancer. The CDR3 sequence: CASSRLAHSTDTQYF. The CDR3 DNA sequence: TGTGCCAGCTCACGACTAGCTCATAGCACAGATACGCAGTATTTT.